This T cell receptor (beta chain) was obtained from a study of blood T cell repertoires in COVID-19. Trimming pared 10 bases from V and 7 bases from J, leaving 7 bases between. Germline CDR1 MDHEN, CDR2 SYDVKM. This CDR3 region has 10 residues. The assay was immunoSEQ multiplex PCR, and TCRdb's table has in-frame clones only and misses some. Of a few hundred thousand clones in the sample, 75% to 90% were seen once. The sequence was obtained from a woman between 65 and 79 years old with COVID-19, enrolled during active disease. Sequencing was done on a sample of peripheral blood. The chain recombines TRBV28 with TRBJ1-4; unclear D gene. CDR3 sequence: CATMSEKLFF. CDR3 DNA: TGTGCCACGATGAGTGAAAAACTGTTTTTT. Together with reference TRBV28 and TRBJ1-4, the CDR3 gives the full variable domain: DVKVTQSSRYLVKRTGEKVFLECVQDMDHENMFWYRQDPGLGLRLIYFSYDVKMKEKGDIPEGYSVSREKKERFSLILESASTNQTSMYLCATMSEKLFFGSGTQLSVL.